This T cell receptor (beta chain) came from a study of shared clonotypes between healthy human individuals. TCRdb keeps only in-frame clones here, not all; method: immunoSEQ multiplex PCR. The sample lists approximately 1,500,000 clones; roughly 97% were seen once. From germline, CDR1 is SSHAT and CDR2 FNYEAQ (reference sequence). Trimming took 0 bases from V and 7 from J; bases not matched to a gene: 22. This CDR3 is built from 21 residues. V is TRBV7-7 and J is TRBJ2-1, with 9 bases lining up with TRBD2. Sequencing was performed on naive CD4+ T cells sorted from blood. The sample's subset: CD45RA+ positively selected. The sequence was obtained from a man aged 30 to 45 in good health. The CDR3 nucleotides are TGTGCCAGCAGCTTAGCGCCAGCGGGAGGAAACCCTGGGGAATCTACGAATGAGCAGTTCTTC. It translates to CASSLAPAGGNPGESTNEQFF.